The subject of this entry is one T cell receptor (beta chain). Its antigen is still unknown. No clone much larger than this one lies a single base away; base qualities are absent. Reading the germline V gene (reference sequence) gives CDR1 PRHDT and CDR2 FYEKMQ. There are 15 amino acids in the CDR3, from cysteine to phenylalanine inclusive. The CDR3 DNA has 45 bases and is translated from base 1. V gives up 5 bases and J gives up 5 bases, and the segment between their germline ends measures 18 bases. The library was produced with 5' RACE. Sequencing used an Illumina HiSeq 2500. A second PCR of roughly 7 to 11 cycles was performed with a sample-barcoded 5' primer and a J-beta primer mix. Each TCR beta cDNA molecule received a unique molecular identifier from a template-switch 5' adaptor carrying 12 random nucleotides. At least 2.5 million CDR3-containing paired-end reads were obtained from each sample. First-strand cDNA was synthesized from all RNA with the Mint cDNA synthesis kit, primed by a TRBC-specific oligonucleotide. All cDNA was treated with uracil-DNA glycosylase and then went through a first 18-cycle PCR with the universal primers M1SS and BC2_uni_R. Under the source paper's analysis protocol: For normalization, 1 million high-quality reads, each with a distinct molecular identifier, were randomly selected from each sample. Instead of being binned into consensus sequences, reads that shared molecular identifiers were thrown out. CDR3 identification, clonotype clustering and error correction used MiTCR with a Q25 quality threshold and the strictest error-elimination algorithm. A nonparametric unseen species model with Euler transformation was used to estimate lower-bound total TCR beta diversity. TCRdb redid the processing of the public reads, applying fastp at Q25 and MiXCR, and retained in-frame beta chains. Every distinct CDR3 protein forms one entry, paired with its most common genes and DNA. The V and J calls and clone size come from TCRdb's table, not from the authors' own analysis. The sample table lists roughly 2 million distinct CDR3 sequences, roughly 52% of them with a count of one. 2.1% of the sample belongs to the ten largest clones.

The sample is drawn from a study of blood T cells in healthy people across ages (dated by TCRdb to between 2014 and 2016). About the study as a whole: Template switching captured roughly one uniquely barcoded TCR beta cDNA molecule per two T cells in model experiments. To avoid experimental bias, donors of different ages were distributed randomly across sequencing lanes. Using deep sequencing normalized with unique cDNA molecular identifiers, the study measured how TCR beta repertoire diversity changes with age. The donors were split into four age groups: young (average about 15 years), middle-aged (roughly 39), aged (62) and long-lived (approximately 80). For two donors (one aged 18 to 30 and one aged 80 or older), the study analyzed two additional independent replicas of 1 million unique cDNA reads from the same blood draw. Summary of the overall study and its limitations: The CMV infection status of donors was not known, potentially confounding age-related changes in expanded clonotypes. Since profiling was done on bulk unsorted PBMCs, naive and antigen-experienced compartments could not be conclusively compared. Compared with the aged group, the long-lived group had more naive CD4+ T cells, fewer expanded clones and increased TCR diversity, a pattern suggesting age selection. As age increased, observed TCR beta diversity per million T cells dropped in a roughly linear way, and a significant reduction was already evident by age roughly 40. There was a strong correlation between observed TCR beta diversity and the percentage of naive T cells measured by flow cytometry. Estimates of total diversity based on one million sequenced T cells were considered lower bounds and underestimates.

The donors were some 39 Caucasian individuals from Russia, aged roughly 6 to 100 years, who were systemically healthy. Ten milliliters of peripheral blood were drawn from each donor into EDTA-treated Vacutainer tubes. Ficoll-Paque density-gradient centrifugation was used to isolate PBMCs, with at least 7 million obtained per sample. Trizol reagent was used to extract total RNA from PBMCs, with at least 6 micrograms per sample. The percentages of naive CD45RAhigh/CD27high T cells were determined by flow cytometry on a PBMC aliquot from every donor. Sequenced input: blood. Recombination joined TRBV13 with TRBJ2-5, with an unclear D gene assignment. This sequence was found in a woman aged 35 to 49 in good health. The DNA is TGTGCCAGCAGCCATACCCGAAATAGTGGGGAGACCCAGTACTTC. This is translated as CASSHTRNSGETQYF.